The TCR beta chain under discussion was sequenced for a study of shared clonotypes between healthy human individuals. This clone was observed a handful of times. For sorted subsets, 200 ng DNA per replicate equaled approximately 30,000 T cell genomes. The repertoire was sequenced with immunoSEQ multiplex PCR; TCRdb's copy has only in-frame clones and lacks some. The table lists around 700,000 clones, approximately 73% of them singletons. After removal of 1 base from V and 5 bases from J, the junction contained 5 bases not matched to a gene. In germline, CDR1 is KGHSH, CDR2 LQKENI. The CDR3 extends over 15 amino acids.

The clonotype was recovered from a woman aged 25 to 45 in good health. This chain connects TRBV18 to TRBJ1-5; TRBD1 matches 7 bases. Sequencing was done on a sample of memory CD4+ T cells sorted from blood. Subset: CD45RA-negative fraction. CDR3 amino acids: CASSPLGQVDQPQHF. CDR3 nucleotide sequence: TGTGCCAGCTCACCACTAGGACAGGTCGATCAGCCCCAGCATTTT.